The 18 T cell receptor beta chains below were found in one sample sequenced in a study of blood T cells in healthy people across ages (dated by TCRdb to 2013 to 2016). Library preparation used 5' RACE. Reads for this sample came from an Illumina HiSeq 2500. A second roughly 6 to 12 cycle PCR used a sample-barcoded 5' primer and a J-beta primer mix. TCRdb's own reprocessing of the public reads used fastp at Q25 and MiXCR and kept productive beta chains. Entries that share a CDR3 protein sequence are merged under the most common genes and DNA. The sample table lists hundreds of thousands of distinct CDR3 sequences, just over 55% of them with a count of one. Approximately 24% of the sample comes from the top ten. Sequencing used blood. The receptor set was obtained from a man aged 40-49 years in good health.

The chain combines TRBV7-3 with TRBJ2-1; D unresolved. This CDR3 region has 16 residues. V was pared by 4 bases and J by 4 bases, with 17 bases between. Per the germline V gene, CDR1 is SGHTA and CDR2 is FQGTGA. This CDR3 reads CASSSLPDTQYNEQFF. CDR3 sequence (DNA): TGTGCCAGCAGCTCCCTCCCCGACACCCAGTACAATGAGCAGTTCTTC.

V is TRBV2 and J is TRBJ1-2; no clear D gene. Trimming shortened V by 8 bases and J by 8 bases, and 18 bases separated the two germline ends. Germline CDR1 and CDR2: SNHLY and FYNNEI. The CDR3 runs 13 residues. The CDR3 region has the DNA TGTGCCAGCGTCTCCTCGGGGTTCTCGGGCTACACCTTC. Amino acids: CASVSSGFSGYTF. The full variable domain, with the rest looked up from reference TRBV2 and TRBJ1-2, is EPEVTQTPSHQVTQMGQEVILRCVPISNHLYFYWYRQILGQKVEFLVSFYNNEISEKSEIFDDQFSVERPDGSNFTLKIRSTKLEDSAMYFCASVSSGFSGYTFGSGTRLTVV.

V gene TRBV29-1 combines with J gene TRBJ1-4, with D perhaps matching TRBD1 (6 bases). Germline V gene data show CDR1 as SQVTM and CDR2 as ANQGSEA. CDR3 length equals 14 residues. Trimming took 5 bases from V and 0 from J, leaving 10 bases between them. The CDR3 DNA sequence: TGCAGCGTTCAGGGGACTCCAACTAATGAAAAACTGTTTTTT. Translation: CSVQGTPTNEKLFF. The whole variable domain, filled in from reference TRBV29-1 and TRBJ1-4, reads SAVISQKPSRDICQRGTSLTIQCQVDSQVTMMFWYRQQPGQSLTLIATANQGSEATYESGFVIDKFPISRPNLTFSTLTVSNMSPEDSSIYLCSVQGTPTNEKLFFGSGTQLSVL.

This clonotype was seen ten or more times. The V gene is TRBV12-3 or TRBV12-4, the J gene TRBJ2-1; D is perhaps TRBD1 (6 bases). This CDR3 contains 13 residues. V lost 3 bases to trimming and J lost 7 bases, with 10 bases between them. The CDR3, as DNA: TGTGCCAGCAGTTTGGGCAGGGGTAATGAGCAGTTCTTC. Amino acids: CASSLGRGNEQFF.

This clonotype was found many times. This chain joins TRBV20-1 and TRBJ2-1; 12 bases are a match to TRBD2. The J segment lost 7 bases and the V segment lost 5 bases, leaving 9 bases of the junction unmatched. The germline V gene has CDR1 DFQATT and CDR2 SNEGSKA (reference sequence). The CDR3 has 15 residues. CDR3 amino acids: CSALPTSGRGNEQFF. CDR3 coding DNA: TGCAGTGCTCTCCCGACTAGCGGGAGAGGGAATGAGCAGTTCTTC.

In this sample, this clonotype turned up a few times. The chain combines TRBV4-1 with TRBJ2-1; D remains unclear. Germline V CDR1 and CDR2: MGHRA, YSYEKL. Deletions cut 2 bases from V and 6 bases from J, with 11 bases between. The CDR3 loop spans 14 amino acids. The CDR3 sequence: CASSQFLISNEQFF. The CDR3, as DNA: TGCGCCAGCAGCCAATTTTTAATATCCAATGAGCAGTTCTTC.

The CDR3 loop is CSVDTGGPFYEQYF. In nucleotides, the CDR3 is TGCAGCGTAGACACTGGTGGGCCATTCTACGAGCAGTACTTC. The chain is built from TRBV29-1 and TRBJ2-5; D not resolved. The last part of the DNA fits TRBJ2-7 better; the J call may be wrong. The CDR3 is made up of 14 amino acids. Germline assignment: CDR1 SQVTM and CDR2 ANQGSEA.

The V gene is TRBV20-1, the J gene TRBJ2-1; D is ambiguous. Trimming stripped 3 bases from V and 5 bases from J, with 14 bases between. CDR1 and CDR2 (germline): DFQATT, SNEGSKA (reference sequence). This CDR3 region has 14 residues. As DNA, the CDR3 is TGCAGTGCTAGTGAAGGACGAGGACACAATGAGCAGTTCTTC. This translates into CSASEGRGHNEQFF.

The chain is built from TRBV2 and TRBJ1-5; 7 nucleotides agree with TRBD1. V dropped 6 bases and J dropped 4; count of bases not matched to a gene: 9. CDR3 size: 15 residues. The germline V gene has CDR1 SNHLY and CDR2 FYNNEI. The CDR3 here is CASRAETGTNQPQHF. The CDR3, as DNA: TGTGCCAGCAGGGCGGAGACAGGGACGAATCAGCCCCAGCATTTT.

In this sample, this clonotype turned up a few times. The V call is TRBV20-1, the J call TRBJ2-4; D may match TRBD1 or TRBD2 (6 bases each). V was cut by 1 base and J by 7 bases, with 14 bases left in between. In germline, CDR1 is DFQATT, CDR2 SNEGSKA (reference sequence). The CDR3 is made up of 14 amino acids. The CDR3 coding sequence is TGCAGTGCTAGAGGAGGGGGGTCAGGGAACATTCAGTACTTC. Translated: CSARGGGSGNIQYF.

The rearrangement joins TRBV20-1 to TRBJ2-3; TRBD1 or TRBD2 may be the D gene (5 bases each). The germline V gene has CDR1 DFQATT and CDR2 SNEGSKA (reference sequence). This CDR3 contains 12 residues. V was cut by 6 bases and J by 4 bases, with 11 bases left in between. The CDR3 spells CSATVGPDTQYF. CDR3 nucleotides: TGCAGTGCCACGGTGGGACCAGATACGCAGTATTTT.

The count of this clonotype is one. The chain couples TRBV6-5 to TRBJ1-4; 8 bases line up with TRBD1. J was trimmed by 8 bases and V by 2 bases; bases with no gene match: 7. Germline V gene sequence: CDR1 MNHEY, CDR2 SVGAGI. CDR3 size: 15 residues. The CDR3 DNA is TGTGCCAGCAGTTACAATACAGGGGGAAACGAAAAACTGTTTTTT. Residues: CASSYNTGGNEKLFF.

The J gene is TRBJ1-2, the V gene TRBV7-9; 7 bases map to TRBD1. The CDR3 loop spans 15 amino acids. CDR1 SEHNR and CDR2 FQNEAQ come from the germline V gene (reference sequence). V was clipped by 4 bases and J by 2 bases; unmatched bases: 7. CDR3 nucleotide sequence: TGTGCCAGCAGCTCTACAGGGGTCCTGAACTATGGCTACACCTTC. This encodes CASSSTGVLNYGYTF. Based on the CDR3 plus reference TRBV7-9 and TRBJ1-2, the full variable domain is DTGVSQNPRHKITKRGQNVTFRCDPISEHNRLYWYRQTLGQGPEFLTYFQNEAQLEKSRLLSDRFSAERPKGSFSTLEIQRTEQGDSAMYLCASSSTGVLNYGYTFGSGTRLTVV.

This clonotype was seen just once. The V and J genes are TRBV20-1 and TRBJ1-6; D not resolved. Trimming left V 3 bases short and J 0 bases short, with 18 bases between. Per the germline V gene, CDR1 is DFQATT and CDR2 is SNEGSKA (reference sequence). CDR3 length: 18 residues. CDR3 amino acids: CSASQTAGRSSYNSPLHF. CDR3 sequence (DNA): TGCAGTGCTAGTCAAACAGCGGGCCGAAGCTCCTATAATTCACCCCTCCACTTT.

This clonotype is a singleton in its sample. The rearrangement links TRBV7-9 to TRBJ2-7, with a tentative D call TRBD2 (6 bases). The CDR3 loop spans 15 amino acids. The V and J ends lost 6 bases and 0 bases respectively, with 15 bases between them. Germline CDR1 is SEHNR and CDR2 is FQNEAQ (reference sequence). The CDR3: CASSPLSGVSYEQYF. Written as DNA, the CDR3 is TGTGCCAGCAGTCCACTCTCGGGGGTCTCCTACGAGCAGTACTTC. The complete variable domain, with remaining parts taken from reference TRBV7-9 and TRBJ2-7, reads DTGVSQNPRHKITKRGQNVTFRCDPISEHNRLYWYRQTLGQGPEFLTYFQNEAQLEKSRLLSDRFSAERPKGSFSTLEIQRTEQGDSAMYLCASSPLSGVSYEQYFGPGTRLTVT.

This clonotype appeared a few times. The chain employs TRBV29-1 and TRBJ2-7; 8 bases are a match to TRBD1. The CDR3 consists of 14 residues. V shed 4 bases and J 3 bases; nucleotides not matched to a gene: 8. Germline CDR1 is SQVTM and CDR2 is ANQGSEA. This CDR3 reads CSVGPGGSGYEQYF. Written as DNA, the CDR3 is TGCAGCGTTGGCCCAGGGGGCTCCGGCTACGAGCAGTACTTC.

The chain couples TRBV28 to TRBJ2-4; D is undetermined. The J call may be wrong; the DNA end is better matched by TRBJ2-7. Looked up from germline, CDR1 is MDHEN and CDR2 is SYDVKM. The CDR3 covers 16 residues. In DNA, the CDR3 is TGTGCCAGCAGTTGGCGGCGAACCCTTACAAGATACGAGCAGTACTTC. Amino acid sequence: CASSWRRTLTRYEQYF.

Worth noting for this clonotype: A much more abundant neighbour one base away suggests this may be a read error. The V and J genes are TRBV5-8 and TRBJ2-1; possible D gene TRBD1, 6 bases. The CDR3 is 15 amino acids. CDR1 is SGHTS and CDR2 is YDEGEE in the germline V gene. V was cut by 5 bases and J by 12 bases, with 24 bases left in between. The CDR3 coding sequence is TGTGCCAGCAGGGCTCGGACAGCAACAATTCGAGTGCAGTTCTTC. It translates to CASRARTATIRVQFF.